Listed below are T cell receptor beta chains from one sample, sequenced in a study of beta chain features in type 1 diabetes. Profiled with immunoSEQ multiplex PCR; TCRdb holds only in-frame clones, not every one. The sample includes about 28,000 clones, 65% seen only once; the top ten take around 2.5%. The sequencing sample was made of Tregs from blood. The receptors here all came from a woman younger than 45 with type 1 diabetes. CDR3s include the opening cysteine and the closing phenylalanine or tryptophan. The order of the fields is CDR3 length, V gene, D gene, clone size, J gene, CDR3 protein, CDR3 DNA. A D gene is named only where the DNA matches it firmly. The size of a clone is reported for some rows only, either as once, few or many, or as a class for expanded clones.

16	TRBV28	TRBD1	.	TRBJ1-2	CASSQFGQGRLGGYTF	TGTGCCAGCAGTCAATTCGGACAGGGACGTTTAGGTGGCTACACCTTC
14	TRBV7-3	.	.	TRBJ2-3	CASSLKLGTDTQYF	TGTGCCAGCAGCCTCAAACTTGGCACAGATACGCAGTATTTT
17	TRBV14	.	.	TRBJ2-2	CASSQPTSAGETGELFF	TGTGCCAGCAGCCAACCAACCTCGGCAGGGGAAACCGGGGAGCTGTTTTTT
15	TRBV4-1	.	few	TRBJ2-3	CASSQGLTSTDTQYF	TGCGCCAGCAGCCAAGGCCTTACTAGCACAGATACGCAGTATTTT
13	TRBV10-3	TRBD2	few	TRBJ2-7	CAIRGLAGGEQYF	TGTGCCATCCGGGGACTAGCGGGAGGAGAGCAGTACTTC
17	TRBV6-1	TRBD2	few	TRBJ2-7	CASSEPPSSGSWYEQYF	TGTGCCAGCAGTGAACCGCCCTCTAGCGGGAGTTGGTACGAGCAGTACTTC
13	TRBV7-9	.	.	TRBJ1-1	CASSAQGTTEAFF	TGTGCCAGCAGCGCCCAGGGTACCACTGAAGCTTTCTTT
14	TRBV2	TRBD2	few	TRBJ2-5	CASSRTSGSKTQYF	TGTGCCAGCAGCAGGACTAGCGGGAGTAAGACCCAGTACTTC
14	TRBV7-2	.	.	TRBJ1-2	CASSLASVRGGYTF	TGTGCCAGCAGCTTAGCTTCGGTGCGTGGTGGCTACACCTTC
16	TRBV19	.	.	TRBJ1-1	CASSMVGGTRNTEAFF	TGTGCCAGTAGTATGGTAGGAGGGACTCGGAACACTGAAGCTTTCTTT
16	TRBV7-3	TRBD2	.	TRBJ2-2	CASAPTSGANTGELFF	TGTGCCAGCGCTCCTACTAGCGGGGCGAACACCGGGGAGCTGTTTTTT
12	TRBV27	.	.	TRBJ1-6	CASSFFDRPLHF	TGTGCCAGCAGTTTTTTCGACAGACCCCTCCACTTT
14	TRBV10-1	.	.	TRBJ2-4	CASSDRGEGDIQYF	TGCGCCAGCAGTGACAGGGGGGAAGGGGACATTCAGTACTTC
14	TRBV11-2	TRBD2	.	TRBJ2-7	CASNGLAGRGEQYF	TGTGCCAGCAACGGACTAGCGGGAAGGGGCGAGCAGTACTTC
14	TRBV19	.	few	TRBJ2-7	CASTASGGSYEQYF	TGTGCCAGTACCGCCTCCGGGGGCTCCTACGAGCAGTACTTC
14	TRBV30	.	.	TRBJ2-2	CAWSLFQDTGELFF	TGTGCCTGGAGTCTGTTCCAGGACACCGGGGAGCTGTTTTTT
18	TRBV18	TRBD1	.	TRBJ1-5	CASSTGTGSLVLSQPQHF	TGTGCCAGCTCAACTGGGACAGGGAGCCTCGTTCTCAGTCAGCCCCAGCATTTT
14	TRBV5-1	.	.	TRBJ2-1	CASRTDSSYNEQFF	TGCGCCAGCAGGACCGACAGCTCCTACAATGAGCAGTTCTTC
16	TRBV19	TRBD1	.	TRBJ2-7	CASSLRTGGASYEQYF	TGTGCCAGTAGTCTTCGGACAGGGGGCGCCTCCTACGAGCAGTACTTC
16	TRBV7-9	.	.	TRBJ2-1	CASSLVYTQGYNEQFF	TGTGCCAGCAGCTTAGTGTATACCCAGGGATACAATGAGCAGTTCTTC
15	TRBV10-1	TRBD1	few	TRBJ1-4	CASSDGQGANEKLFF	TGCGCCAGCAGTGACGGACAGGGGGCTAATGAAAAACTGTTTTTT
14	TRBV5-6	.	.	TRBJ1-1	CASSLYRTNTEAFF	TGTGCCAGCAGCTTGTACAGGACAAACACTGAAGCTTTCTTT
13	TRBV29-1	.	few	TRBJ1-2	CSVEDAGWIGYTF	TGCAGCGTTGAAGATGCGGGCTGGATTGGCTACACCTTC
18	TRBV9	.	once	TRBJ1-6	CASSVEDGVWTPNSPLHF	TGTGCCAGCAGCGTAGAGGATGGGGTCTGGACACCAAATTCACCCCTCCACTTT
14	TRBV5-1	.	.	TRBJ2-1	CASRTLGGRDEQFF	TGCGCCAGCAGGACGCTGGGGGGGCGAGATGAGCAGTTCTTC
16	TRBV5-1	.	once	TRBJ1-3	CASSLAGQGFRNTIYF	TGCGCCAGCAGCTTGGCGGGGCAGGGGTTTAGAAACACCATATATTTT
15	TRBV7-3	.	few	TRBJ2-2	CASSKGLGNTGELFF	TGTGCCAGCAGCAAGGGACTGGGGAACACCGGGGAGCTGTTTTTT
15	TRBV5-6	TRBD1	.	TRBJ2-5	CASSRWTGRWETQYF	TGTGCCAGCAGCCGGTGGACAGGGCGATGGGAGACCCAGTACTTC